This entry describes one T cell receptor beta chain. Original data processing: For nucleated cells, counts were estimated from reference gene primer amplification. Profiling relied on immunoSEQ multiplex PCR, and the TCRdb table lists in-frame clones only, not all of them. V and J calls and clone size are given by that table; D and trimming were obtained from the DNA. The sample holds some 230,000 clones, around four fifths seen once. This specimen belongs to a study of blood T cell repertoires in COVID-19. Study background: Sites in the United States, Italy and Spain provided acute and convalescent COVID-19 samples.

V was clipped by 5 bases and J by 5 bases, with 12 bases between them. This CDR3 has 13 residues. Germline CDR1 reads SEHNR; CDR2 reads FQNEAQ (reference sequence). Input material: peripheral blood. The genes are TRBV7-9 and TRBJ2-5; tentatively, D is TRBD1 (5 bases). The TCR was taken from a woman aged 55-70 years who had recovered from COVID-19. CDR3 protein: CASSSMGRETQYF. In DNA form, the CDR3 reads TGTGCCAGCAGCAGCATGGGGCGCGAGACCCAGTACTTC.